This T cell receptor beta chain was sequenced for a study of T cell repertoires in cytomegalovirus infection. At the level of the study: The public TCR beta signatures pointed to both CMV infection and matching HLA type.

TCRdb recomputed calls from the reads with MiXCR, one row per CDR3 protein. Here the sample spans about half a million distinct CDR3 sequences, about 42% being singletons. Study-wide results and limits: HLA-C-restricted CMV clonotypes gave the most frequent clonotype in two of eight donors. Summed frequency of shared TCR beta families picked out CMV carriers who also had the relevant HLA.

The CDR3 has 14 amino acids. Unmatched junction bases numbered 7, after V lost 4 bases and J lost 8 bases. In this sample, this clonotype turned up a few times. Its matching antigen is unknown. This TCR derives from a human donor in good health (CMV status not recorded). Some clones in this sample may be carry-over from other donors' samples. The V and J genes are TRBV12-3 or TRBV12-4 and TRBJ2-1, with TRBD1 matching over 8 bases. This material consisted of cultured PBMCs, taken from culture after CMV antigen stimulation. This CDR3 reads CASSSDRGLDEQFF. In nucleotides, the CDR3 is TGTGCCAGCAGTTCCGACAGGGGTTTGGATGAGCAGTTCTTC.